These T cell receptor beta chains were read from a single sample in a study of cytomegalovirus exposure and HLA in healthy donors. This table comes from immunoSEQ multiplex PCR, and its TCRdb copy is limited to in-frame clones, with some not included. The repertoire holds 200,000 or so clones, with approximately 88% as singletons. The specimen was PBMCs. All receptors derive from a boy aged 10-17 years in good health and CMV-seronegative. Each CDR3 is given with its conserved first and last residue. The order of the fields is J gene, V gene, CDR3 protein.

j_call: TRBJ1-2
v_call: TRBV5-6
cdr3_aa: CASSPTGGAGGYGYTF

j_call: TRBJ2-7
v_call: TRBV19
cdr3_aa: CASSIAVQGRYEQYF

j_call: TRBJ2-1
v_call: TRBV28
cdr3_aa: CASSFISVINEQFF

j_call: TRBJ2-7
v_call: TRBV4-1
cdr3_aa: CASSQGPDGAYEQYF

j_call: TRBJ1-2
v_call: TRBV7-6
cdr3_aa: CASSQALGQDYGYTF

j_call: TRBJ2-1
v_call: TRBV27
cdr3_aa: CASSSRSSGNEQFF

j_call: TRBJ1-2
v_call: TRBV7-8
cdr3_aa: CASSLAPWQGRKDGYTF

j_call: TRBJ2-1
v_call: TRBV15
cdr3_aa: CATSRDRNSGGDEQFF

j_call: TRBJ2-1
v_call: TRBV4-1
cdr3_aa: CASSPMTGTGTSGWGFF

j_call: TRBJ1-1
v_call: TRBV14
cdr3_aa: CASSLLQGAPTEAFF

j_call: TRBJ2-3
v_call: TRBV25-1
cdr3_aa: CASSEVFWAEIHF

j_call: NA
v_call: TRBV29-1
cdr3_aa: CSVDLAGPAYEQYF

j_call: TRBJ2-6
v_call: TRBV7-3
cdr3_aa: CASSLQAYTSGANVLTF

j_call: TRBJ2-7
v_call: TRBV27
cdr3_aa: CASSPMTGSYEQYF

j_call: TRBJ2-7
v_call: TRBV19
cdr3_aa: CASKRRSVGGRVDEQYF

j_call: TRBJ1-3
v_call: TRBV5-1
cdr3_aa: CASGPDSNSGNTIYF

j_call: TRBJ1-5
v_call: TRBV19
cdr3_aa: CASSHTWGRVVTQPQHF

j_call: TRBJ1-1
v_call: TRBV27
cdr3_aa: CASSWGGSTNTEAFF

j_call: TRBJ2-5
v_call: TRBV7-2
cdr3_aa: CASSLSGRGGQYF

j_call: TRBJ2-3
v_call: TRBV9
cdr3_aa: CASSGEDRHTDTQYF

j_call: TRBJ2-2
v_call: TRBV5-1
cdr3_aa: CASSPLTGLNTGELFF

j_call: TRBJ1-5
v_call: TRBV7-9
cdr3_aa: CAAGVGGNQPQHF

j_call: TRBJ1-6
v_call: TRBV5-4
cdr3_aa: CASSLKGQSGSPLHF

j_call: TRBJ2-1
v_call: TRBV29-1
cdr3_aa: CSAGQGRNEQFF

j_call: TRBJ2-1
v_call: TRBV5-6
cdr3_aa: CASSLPRWASGSAYNEQFF

j_call: TRBJ1-1
v_call: TRBV11-2
cdr3_aa: CATKGGAETEAFF

j_call: TRBJ1-2
v_call: TRBV4-2
cdr3_aa: CASSQARGTGSDGYTF

j_call: TRBJ2-7
v_call: TRBV15
cdr3_aa: CATSDPGTSGSRNEQYF

j_call: TRBJ1-2
v_call: TRBV6-5
cdr3_aa: CASSYHSLSGYTF

j_call: TRBJ2-7
v_call: TRBV19
cdr3_aa: CASSTGRGLLSYEQYF

j_call: TRBJ2-7
v_call: TRBV7-2
cdr3_aa: CASSTTSGPYEQYF

j_call: TRBJ1-2
v_call: TRBV15
cdr3_aa: CATSNGAVYGYTF

j_call: TRBJ2-2
v_call: TRBV4-1
cdr3_aa: CASSQDFSSVWTGELFF

j_call: TRBJ1-1
v_call: TRBV2
cdr3_aa: CASNFLVQNTEAFF

j_call: TRBJ1-5
v_call: TRBV10-3
cdr3_aa: CAIGDRMGQPQHF

j_call: TRBJ1-1
v_call: TRBV18
cdr3_aa: CASSPAGRPNTEAFF